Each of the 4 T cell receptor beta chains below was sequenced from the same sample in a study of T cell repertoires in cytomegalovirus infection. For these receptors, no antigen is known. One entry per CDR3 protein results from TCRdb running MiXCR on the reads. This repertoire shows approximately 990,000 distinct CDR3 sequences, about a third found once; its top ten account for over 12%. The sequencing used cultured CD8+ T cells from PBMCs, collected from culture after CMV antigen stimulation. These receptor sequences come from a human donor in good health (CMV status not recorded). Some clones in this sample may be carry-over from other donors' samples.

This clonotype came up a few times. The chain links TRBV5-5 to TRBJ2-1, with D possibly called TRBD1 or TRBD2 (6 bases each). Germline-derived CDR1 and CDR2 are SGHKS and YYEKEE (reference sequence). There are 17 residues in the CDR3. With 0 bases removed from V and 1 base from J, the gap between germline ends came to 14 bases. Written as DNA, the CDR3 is TGTGCCAGCAGCTTGGAGGGGGGTCTAGGGTCCTACAATGAGCAGTTCTTC. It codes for CASSLEGGLGSYNEQFF.

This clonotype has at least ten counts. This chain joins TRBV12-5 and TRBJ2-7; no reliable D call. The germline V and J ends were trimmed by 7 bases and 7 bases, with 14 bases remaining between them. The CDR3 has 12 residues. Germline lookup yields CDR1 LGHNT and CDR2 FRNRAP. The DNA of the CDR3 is TGTGCTAGTGACTCATCCTACGGAGAGCAGTACTTC. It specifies CASDSSYGEQYF.

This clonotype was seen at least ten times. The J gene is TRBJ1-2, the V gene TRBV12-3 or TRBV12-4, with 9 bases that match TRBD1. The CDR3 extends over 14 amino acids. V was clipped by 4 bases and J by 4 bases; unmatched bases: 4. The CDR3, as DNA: TGTGCCAGCAGTTCAACAGGGGGCTTCTATGGCTACACCTTC. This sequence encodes CASSSTGGFYGYTF.

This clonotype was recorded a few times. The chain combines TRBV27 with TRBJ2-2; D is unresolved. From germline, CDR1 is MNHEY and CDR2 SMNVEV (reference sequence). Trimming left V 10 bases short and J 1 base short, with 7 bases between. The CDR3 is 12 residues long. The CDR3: CATTLNTGELFF. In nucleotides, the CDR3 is TGTGCCACCACACTGAACACCGGGGAGCTGTTTTTT.